This T cell receptor beta chain was found in a study of vaccination and CD4 T cells after COVID-19. The Oncomine TCR Beta short-read assay was what sequenced the DNA obtained from cultured CD4+ T cells. TCRdb used MiXCR to reprocess the PCR reads, holding one entry per CDR3 protein. The profile covers several thousand distinct CDR3 sequences, with around three fifths appearing a single time and 25% to 30% taken by the ten largest. This clonotype was detected only once. Antigen: not known. The treatment: roughly 10-day PBMC culture with coronavirus spike peptide pools or control peptides (ViraFEST assay). The TCR was taken from a human donor who had recovered from COVID-19. Source material: CD4+ T cells from blood, cultured in vitro.

For the CDR3, the DNA is TGTGCCAGCAGCCCTCGACAGGGCCAAGAGACCCAGTACTTC. As protein: CASSPRQGQETQYF. The J gene is TRBJ2-5, the V gene TRBV7-9; 7 nucleotides align to TRBD1. This CDR3 contains 14 residues. Trimming removed 5 bases from V and 1 base from J; junction bases left unmatched: 4. Germline CDR1 and CDR2: SEHNR and FQNEAQ (reference sequence).